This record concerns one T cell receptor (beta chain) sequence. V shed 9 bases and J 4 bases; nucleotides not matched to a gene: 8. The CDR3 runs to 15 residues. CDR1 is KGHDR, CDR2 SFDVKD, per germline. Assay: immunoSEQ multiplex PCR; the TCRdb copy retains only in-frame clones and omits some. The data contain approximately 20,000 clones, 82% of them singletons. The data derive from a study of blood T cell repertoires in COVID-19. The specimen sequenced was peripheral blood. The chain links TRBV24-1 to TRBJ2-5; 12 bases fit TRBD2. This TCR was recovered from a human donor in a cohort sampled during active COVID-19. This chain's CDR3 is CATSSGREFGETQYF. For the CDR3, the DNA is TGTGCCACCTCTAGCGGGAGGGAGTTCGGAGAGACCCAGTACTTC.